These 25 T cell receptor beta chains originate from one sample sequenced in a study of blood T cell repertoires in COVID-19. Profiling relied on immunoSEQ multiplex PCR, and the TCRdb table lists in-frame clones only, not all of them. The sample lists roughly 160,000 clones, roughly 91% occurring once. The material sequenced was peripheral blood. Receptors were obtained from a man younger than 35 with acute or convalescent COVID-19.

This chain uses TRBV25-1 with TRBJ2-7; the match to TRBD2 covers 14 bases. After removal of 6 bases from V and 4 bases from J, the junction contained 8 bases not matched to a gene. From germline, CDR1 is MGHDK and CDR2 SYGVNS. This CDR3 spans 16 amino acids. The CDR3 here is CASSHGLAGGGYEQYF. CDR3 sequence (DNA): TGTGCCAGCAGCCACGGACTAGCGGGGGGCGGGTACGAGCAGTACTTC.

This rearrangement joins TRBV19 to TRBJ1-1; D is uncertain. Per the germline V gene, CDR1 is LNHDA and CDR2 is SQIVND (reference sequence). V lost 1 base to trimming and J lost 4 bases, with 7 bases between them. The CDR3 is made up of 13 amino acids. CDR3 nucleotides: TGTGCCAGTAGTATAGTAAGGAGCACTGAAGCTTTCTTT. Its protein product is CASSIVRSTEAFF.

This CDR3 is CASSEAWTGYGYTF. The CDR3 DNA follows: TGTGCCAGCAGTGAAGCTTGGACAGGCTATGGCTACACCTTC. The chain joins TRBV6-1 to TRBJ1-2; 7 bases map to TRBD1. J lost 4 bases, V lost 0 bases, and 2 bases had no gene match. Germline lookup yields CDR1 MNHNS and CDR2 SASEGT. This CDR3 is built from 14 residues.

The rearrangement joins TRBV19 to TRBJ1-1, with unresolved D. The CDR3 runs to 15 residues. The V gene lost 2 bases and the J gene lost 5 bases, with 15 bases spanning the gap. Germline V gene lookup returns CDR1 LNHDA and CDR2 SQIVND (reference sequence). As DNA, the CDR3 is TGTGCCAGTAGTATAAACGCAGGCTCAGGTACTGAAGCTTTCTTT. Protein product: CASSINAGSGTEAFF. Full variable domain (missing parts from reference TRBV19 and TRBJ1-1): DGGITQSPKYLFRKEGQNVTLSCEQNLNHDAMYWYRQDPGQGLRLIYYSQIVNDFQKGDIAEGYSVSREKKESFPLTVTSAQKNPTAFYLCASSINAGSGTEAFFGQGTRLTVV.

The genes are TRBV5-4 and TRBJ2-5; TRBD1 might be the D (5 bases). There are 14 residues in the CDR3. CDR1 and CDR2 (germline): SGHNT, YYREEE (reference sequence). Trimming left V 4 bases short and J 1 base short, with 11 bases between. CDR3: CASSNTGFQETQYF. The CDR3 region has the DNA TGTGCCAGCAGCAATACAGGTTTCCAAGAGACCCAGTACTTC.

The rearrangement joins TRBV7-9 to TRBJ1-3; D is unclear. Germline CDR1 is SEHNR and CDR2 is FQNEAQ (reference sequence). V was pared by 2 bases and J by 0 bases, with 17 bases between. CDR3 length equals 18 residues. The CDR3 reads CASSLRQSTPSSGNTIYF. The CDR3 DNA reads TGTGCCAGCAGCTTAAGGCAGAGTACCCCTAGCTCTGGAAACACCATATATTTT.

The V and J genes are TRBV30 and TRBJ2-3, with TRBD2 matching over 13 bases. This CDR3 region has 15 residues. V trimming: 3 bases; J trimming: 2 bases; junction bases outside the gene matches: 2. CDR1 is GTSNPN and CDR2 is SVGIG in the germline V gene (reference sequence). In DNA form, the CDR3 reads TGTGCCTGGAGCGGACTAGCGGGGGTCACAGATACGCAGTATTTT. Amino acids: CAWSGLAGVTDTQYF.

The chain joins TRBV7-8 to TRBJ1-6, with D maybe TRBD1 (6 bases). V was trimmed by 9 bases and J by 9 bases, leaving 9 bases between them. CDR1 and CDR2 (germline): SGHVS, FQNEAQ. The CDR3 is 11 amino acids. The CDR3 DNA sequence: TGTGCCAGTGGGGGGGCTTCACCCCTCCACTTT. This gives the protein CASGGASPLHF.

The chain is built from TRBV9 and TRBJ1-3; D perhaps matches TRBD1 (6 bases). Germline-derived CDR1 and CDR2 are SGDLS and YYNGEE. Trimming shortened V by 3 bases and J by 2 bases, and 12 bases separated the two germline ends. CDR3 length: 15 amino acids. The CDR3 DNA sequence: TGTGCCAGCAGCGCCCAGACAGGCGCTGGAAACACCATATATTTT. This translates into CASSAQTGAGNTIYF.

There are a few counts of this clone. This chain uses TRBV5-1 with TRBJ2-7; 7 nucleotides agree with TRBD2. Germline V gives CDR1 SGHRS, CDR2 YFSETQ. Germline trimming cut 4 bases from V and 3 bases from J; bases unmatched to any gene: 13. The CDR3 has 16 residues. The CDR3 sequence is CASSPKLAASIYEQYF. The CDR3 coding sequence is TGCGCCAGCAGCCCAAAGCTAGCGGCGTCTATCTACGAGCAGTACTTC.

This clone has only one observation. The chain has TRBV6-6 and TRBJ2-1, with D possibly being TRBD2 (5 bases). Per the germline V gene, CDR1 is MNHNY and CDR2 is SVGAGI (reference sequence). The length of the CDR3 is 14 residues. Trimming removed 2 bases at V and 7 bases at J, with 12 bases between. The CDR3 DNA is TGTGCCAGCAGTTACCCACGGGAACTTAATGAGCAGTTCTTC. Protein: CASSYPRELNEQFF.

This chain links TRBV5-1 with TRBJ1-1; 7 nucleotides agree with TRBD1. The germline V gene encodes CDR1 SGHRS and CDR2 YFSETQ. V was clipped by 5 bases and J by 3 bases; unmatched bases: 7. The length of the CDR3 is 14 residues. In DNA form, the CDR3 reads TGCGCCAGCAGACTCGAAACAGGGGACACTGAAGCTTTCTTT. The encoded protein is CASRLETGDTEAFF.

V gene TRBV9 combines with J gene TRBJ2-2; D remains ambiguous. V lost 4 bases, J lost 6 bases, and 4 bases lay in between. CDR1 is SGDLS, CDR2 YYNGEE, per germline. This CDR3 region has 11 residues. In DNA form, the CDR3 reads TGTGCCAGCAGCCCCTCCGGGGAGCTGTTTTTT. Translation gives CASSPSGELFF.

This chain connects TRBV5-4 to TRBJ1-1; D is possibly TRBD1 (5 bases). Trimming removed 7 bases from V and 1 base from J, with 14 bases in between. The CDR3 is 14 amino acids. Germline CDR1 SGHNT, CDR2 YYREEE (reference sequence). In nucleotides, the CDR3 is TGTGCCAGCGGCAGGGAACAGAGGAACACTGAAGCTTTCTTT. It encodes CASGREQRNTEAFF. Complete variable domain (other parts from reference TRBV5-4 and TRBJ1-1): ETGVTQSPTHLIKTRGQQVTLRCSSQSGHNTVSWYQQALGQGPQFIFQYYREEENGRGNFPPRFSGLQFPNYSSELNVNALELDDSALYLCASGREQRNTEAFFGQGTRLTVV.

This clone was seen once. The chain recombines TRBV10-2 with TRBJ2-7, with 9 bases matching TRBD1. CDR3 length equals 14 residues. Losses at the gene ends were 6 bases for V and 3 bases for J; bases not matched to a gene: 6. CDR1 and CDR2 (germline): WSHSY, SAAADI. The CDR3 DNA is TGCGCCAGCAGGGTCACAGGGGGCGACTACGAGCAGTACTTC. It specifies CASRVTGGDYEQYF.

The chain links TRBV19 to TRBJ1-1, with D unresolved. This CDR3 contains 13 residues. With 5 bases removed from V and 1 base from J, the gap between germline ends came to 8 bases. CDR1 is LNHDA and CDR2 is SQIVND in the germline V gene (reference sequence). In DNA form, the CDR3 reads TGTGCCAGTAGTGACAAATCGAACACTGAAGCTTTCTTT. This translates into CASSDKSNTEAFF.

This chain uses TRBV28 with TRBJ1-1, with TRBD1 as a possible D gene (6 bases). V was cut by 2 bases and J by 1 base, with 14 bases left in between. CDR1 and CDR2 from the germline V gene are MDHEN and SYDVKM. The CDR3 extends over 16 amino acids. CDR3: CASSLKGRRGNTEAFF. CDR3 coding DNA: TGTGCCAGCAGTTTAAAGGGTCGCAGGGGGAACACTGAAGCTTTCTTT.

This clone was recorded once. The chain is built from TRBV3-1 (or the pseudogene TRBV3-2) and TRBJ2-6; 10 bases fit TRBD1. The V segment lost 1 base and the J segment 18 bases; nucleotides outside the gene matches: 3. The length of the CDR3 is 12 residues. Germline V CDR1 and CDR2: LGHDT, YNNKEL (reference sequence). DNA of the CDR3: TGTGCCAGCAGCCAAGTCGACAGGGGGCGGACTTTC. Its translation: CASSQVDRGRTF.

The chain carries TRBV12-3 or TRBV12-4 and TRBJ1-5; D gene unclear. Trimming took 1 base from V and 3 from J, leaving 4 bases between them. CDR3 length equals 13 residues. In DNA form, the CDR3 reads TGTGCCAGCAGTTTAGATAACAATCAGCCCCAGCATTTT. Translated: CASSLDNNQPQHF.

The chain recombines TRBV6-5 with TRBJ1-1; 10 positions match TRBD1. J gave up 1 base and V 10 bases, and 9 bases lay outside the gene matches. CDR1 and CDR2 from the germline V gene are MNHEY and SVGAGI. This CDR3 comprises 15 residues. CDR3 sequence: CATRDRGKPNTEAFF. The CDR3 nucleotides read TGTGCCACCAGGGACAGGGGTAAACCGAACACTGAAGCTTTCTTT.

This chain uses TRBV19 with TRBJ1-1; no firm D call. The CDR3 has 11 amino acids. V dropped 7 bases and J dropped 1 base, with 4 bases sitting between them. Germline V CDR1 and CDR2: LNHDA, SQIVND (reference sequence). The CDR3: CASNGNTEAFF. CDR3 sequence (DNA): TGTGCCAGTAACGGGAACACTGAAGCTTTCTTT.

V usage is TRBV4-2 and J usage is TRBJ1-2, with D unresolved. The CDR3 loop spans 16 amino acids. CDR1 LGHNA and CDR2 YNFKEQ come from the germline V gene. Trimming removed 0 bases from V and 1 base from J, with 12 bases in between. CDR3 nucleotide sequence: TGTGCCAGCAGCCAAGAGGGGAGGCGCTTTAACTATGGCTACACCTTC. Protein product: CASSQEGRRFNYGYTF.

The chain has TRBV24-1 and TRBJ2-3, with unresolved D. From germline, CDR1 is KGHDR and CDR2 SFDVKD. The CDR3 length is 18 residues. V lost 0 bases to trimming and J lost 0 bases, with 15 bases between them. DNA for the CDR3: TGTGCCACCAGTGATTTGCCGAGGAGCAGCGATAGCACAGATACGCAGTATTTT. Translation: CATSDLPRSSDSTDTQYF.

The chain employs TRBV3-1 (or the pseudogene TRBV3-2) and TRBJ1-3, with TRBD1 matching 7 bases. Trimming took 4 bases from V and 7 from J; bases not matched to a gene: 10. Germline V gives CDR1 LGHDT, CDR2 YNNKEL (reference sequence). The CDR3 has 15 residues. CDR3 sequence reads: CASSPQGLSGNTIYF. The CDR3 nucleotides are TGTGCCAGCAGCCCACAGGGGCTTTCGGGGAACACCATATATTTT.

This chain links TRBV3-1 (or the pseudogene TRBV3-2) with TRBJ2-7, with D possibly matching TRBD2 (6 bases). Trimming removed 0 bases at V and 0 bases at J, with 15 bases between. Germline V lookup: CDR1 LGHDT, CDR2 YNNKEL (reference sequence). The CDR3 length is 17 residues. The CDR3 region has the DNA TGTGCCAGCAGCCAAGATCGGGGGACGGATTCCTCCTACGAGCAGTACTTC. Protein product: CASSQDRGTDSSYEQYF.